This T cell receptor (beta chain) was recorded in a study of shared T cell receptors in the human thymus. TCRdb's copy holds only in-frame clones and misses some; the assay was immunoSEQ multiplex PCR. The top ten hold approximately 0.02% of the sample, which has under 450,000 clones, 95% seen once. V gave up 8 bases and J gave up 6 bases, with 25 bases separating them. Per germline, CDR1 MDHEN and CDR2 SYDVKM. CDR3 length equals 16 residues. Source material: thymocytes. V usage is TRBV28 and J usage is TRBJ1-2; D call uncertain. The sequence came from a human donor. CDR3 amino acids: CASDSEFTQFENGYTF. The CDR3 region has the DNA TGTGCCAGCGACTCGGAGTTTACGCAGTTTGAAAATGGCTACACCTTC.